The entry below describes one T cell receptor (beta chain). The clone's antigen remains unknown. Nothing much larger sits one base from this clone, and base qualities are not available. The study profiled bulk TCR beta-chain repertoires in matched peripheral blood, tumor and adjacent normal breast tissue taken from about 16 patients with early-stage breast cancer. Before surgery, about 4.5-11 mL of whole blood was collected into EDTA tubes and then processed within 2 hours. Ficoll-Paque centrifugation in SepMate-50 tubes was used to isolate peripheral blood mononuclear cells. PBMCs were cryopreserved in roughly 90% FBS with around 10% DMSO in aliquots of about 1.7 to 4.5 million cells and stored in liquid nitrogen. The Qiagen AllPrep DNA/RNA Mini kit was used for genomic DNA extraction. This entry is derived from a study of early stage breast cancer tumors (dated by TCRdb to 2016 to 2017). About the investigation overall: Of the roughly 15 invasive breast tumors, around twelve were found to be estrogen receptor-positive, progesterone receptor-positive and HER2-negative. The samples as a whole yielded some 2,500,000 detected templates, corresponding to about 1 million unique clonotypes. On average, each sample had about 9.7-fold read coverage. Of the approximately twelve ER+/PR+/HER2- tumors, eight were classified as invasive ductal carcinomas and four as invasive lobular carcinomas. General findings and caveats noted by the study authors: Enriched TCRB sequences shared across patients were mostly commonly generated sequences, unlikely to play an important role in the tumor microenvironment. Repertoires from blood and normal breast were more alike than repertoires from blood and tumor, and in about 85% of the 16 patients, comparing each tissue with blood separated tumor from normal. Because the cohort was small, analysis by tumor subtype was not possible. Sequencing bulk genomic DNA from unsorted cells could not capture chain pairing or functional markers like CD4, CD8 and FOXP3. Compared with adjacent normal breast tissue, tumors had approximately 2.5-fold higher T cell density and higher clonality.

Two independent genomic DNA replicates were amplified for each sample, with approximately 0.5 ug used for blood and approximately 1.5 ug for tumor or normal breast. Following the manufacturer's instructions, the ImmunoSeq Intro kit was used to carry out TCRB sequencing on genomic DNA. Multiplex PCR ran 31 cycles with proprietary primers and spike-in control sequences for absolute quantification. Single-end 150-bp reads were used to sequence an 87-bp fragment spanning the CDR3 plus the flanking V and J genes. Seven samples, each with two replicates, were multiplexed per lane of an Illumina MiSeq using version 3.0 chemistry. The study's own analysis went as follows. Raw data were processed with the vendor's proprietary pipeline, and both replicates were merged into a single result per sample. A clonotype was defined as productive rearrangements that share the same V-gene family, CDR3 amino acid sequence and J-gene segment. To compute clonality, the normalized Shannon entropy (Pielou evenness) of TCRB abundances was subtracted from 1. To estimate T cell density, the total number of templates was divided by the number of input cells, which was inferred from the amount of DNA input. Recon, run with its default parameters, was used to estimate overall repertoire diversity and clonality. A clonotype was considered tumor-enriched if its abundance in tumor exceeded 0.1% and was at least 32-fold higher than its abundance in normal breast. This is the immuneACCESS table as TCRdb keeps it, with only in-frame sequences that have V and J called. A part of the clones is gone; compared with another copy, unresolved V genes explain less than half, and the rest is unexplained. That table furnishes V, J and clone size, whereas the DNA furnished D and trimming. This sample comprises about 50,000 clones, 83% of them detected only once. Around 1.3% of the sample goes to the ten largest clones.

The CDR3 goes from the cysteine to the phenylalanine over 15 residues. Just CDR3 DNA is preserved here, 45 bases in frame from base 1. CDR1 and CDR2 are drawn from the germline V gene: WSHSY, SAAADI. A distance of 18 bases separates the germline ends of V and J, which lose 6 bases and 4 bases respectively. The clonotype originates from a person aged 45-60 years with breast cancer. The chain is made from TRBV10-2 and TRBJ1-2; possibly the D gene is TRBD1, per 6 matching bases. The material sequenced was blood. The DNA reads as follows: TGCGCCAGCAGACAGGGACATTCGGAAGTCTATGGCTACACCTTC. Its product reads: CASRQGHSEVYGYTF.